The 7 T cell receptor beta chains listed next were all sequenced from one sample in a study of cytomegalovirus exposure and HLA in healthy donors. The study ran its PCR with 60 Vbeta and 13 Jbeta primers. Sequencing was performed with immunoSEQ multiplex PCR; in TCRdb, only in-frame clones are kept and a portion is missing. The data contain some 110,000 clones, 70% to 80% of them seen just once; the ten biggest clones take up around 4%. The sequencing sample was made of PBMCs. These receptors originate from a man aged 40-49 years in good health and CMV-seronegative.

The chain uses TRBV7-9 and TRBJ1-2, with 11 bases aligning to TRBD1. With 6 bases clipped from V and 7 bases from J, the junction kept 10 bases outside the gene matches. The CDR3 covers 15 residues. Germline V gene data show CDR1 as SEHNR and CDR2 as FQNEAQ (reference sequence). The CDR3 bases are TGTGCCAGCAGAGGGGACAGGGGGGGAACGTGTGGCTACACCTTC. Translated: CASRGDRGGTCGYTF.

The chain has TRBV5-4 and TRBJ2-1; TRBD2 matches at 11 bases. CDR1 SGHNT and CDR2 YYREEE come from the germline V gene (reference sequence). With V trimmed by 10 bases and J by 6 bases, 12 bases remained unmatched. This CDR3 has 15 amino acids. The CDR3 reads CAGASGGLPGNEQFF. CDR3 nucleotides: TGTGCCGGAGCTAGCGGGGGGCTACCGGGCAATGAGCAGTTCTTC.

This chain connects TRBV29-1 to TRBJ2-7; weak D call: TRBD2 (7 bases). V lost 3 bases and J lost 7, with 19 bases in between. CDR1 and CDR2 (germline): SQVTM, ANQGSEA. The CDR3 length is 14 residues. This CDR3 reads CSVDRNQGGGEQYF. CDR3 DNA sequence: TGCAGCGTTGACCGAAACCAAGGGGGGGGAGAGCAGTACTTC.

This sequence joins TRBV4-1 and TRBJ2-2; a weak D match, TRBD1 (6 bases). Germline CDR1 and CDR2: MGHRA and YSYEKL. This CDR3 contains 16 residues. Trimming took off 2 bases at V and 0 bases at J, with 10 bases between the two ends. The CDR3: CASSQLGQANTGELFF. CDR3 bases: TGCGCCAGCAGCCAACTGGGACAAGCGAACACCGGGGAGCTGTTTTTT.

The J gene is TRBJ1-4, the V gene TRBV5-8; D is uncertain. Germline assignment: CDR1 SGHTS and CDR2 YDEGEE. The CDR3 contains 10 residues. V was shortened by 4 bases and J by 10 bases, with 5 bases between the two germline ends. The CDR3 sequence: CASSDRKLFF. The CDR3 DNA is TGTGCCAGCAGCGATAGAAAACTGTTTTTT. The whole variable domain, filled in from reference TRBV5-8 and TRBJ1-4, reads EAGVTQSPTHLIKTRGQQATLRCSPISGHTSVYWYQQALGLGLQFLLWYDEGEERNRGNFPPRFSGRQFPNYSSELNVNALELEDSALYLCASSDRKLFFGSGTQLSVL.

The chain has TRBV7-9 and TRBJ1-1; 9 bases match TRBD1. Germline V gene lookup returns CDR1 SEHNR and CDR2 FQNEAQ (reference sequence). CDR3 length: 15 amino acids. J was trimmed by 5 bases and V by 5 bases; bases with no gene match: 9. The CDR3 coding sequence is TGTGCCAGCAGCCAGACGCTACAGGGGGCTACTGAAGCTTTCTTT. Its translation: CASSQTLQGATEAFF.

V gene TRBV23-1 combines with J gene TRBJ1-2; 7 bases are a match to TRBD1. TRBV23-1 is an ORF; its function is uncertain. This CDR3 is built from 14 residues. V dropped 4 bases and J dropped 6; count of bases not matched to a gene: 8. CDR3 loop: CASSRRSTGDGYTF. The CDR3 DNA reads as TGCGCCAGCAGTCGCCGGTCCACAGGGGATGGCTACACCTTC.